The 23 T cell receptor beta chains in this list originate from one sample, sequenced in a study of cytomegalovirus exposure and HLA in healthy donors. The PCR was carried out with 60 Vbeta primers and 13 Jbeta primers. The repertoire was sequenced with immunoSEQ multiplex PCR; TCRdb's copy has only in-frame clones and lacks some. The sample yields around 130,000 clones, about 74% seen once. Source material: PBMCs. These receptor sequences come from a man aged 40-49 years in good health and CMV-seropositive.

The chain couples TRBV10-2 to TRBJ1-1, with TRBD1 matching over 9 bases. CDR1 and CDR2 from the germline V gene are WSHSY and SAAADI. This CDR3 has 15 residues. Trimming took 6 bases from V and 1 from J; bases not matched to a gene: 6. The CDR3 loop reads CASSRQGDRNTEAFF. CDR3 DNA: TGCGCCAGCAGCAGACAGGGGGATAGGAACACTGAAGCTTTCTTT.

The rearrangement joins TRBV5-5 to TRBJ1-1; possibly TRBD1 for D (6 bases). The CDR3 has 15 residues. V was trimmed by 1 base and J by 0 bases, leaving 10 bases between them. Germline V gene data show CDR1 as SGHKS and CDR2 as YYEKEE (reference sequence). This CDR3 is CASSLTGLMNTEAFF. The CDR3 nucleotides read TGTGCCAGCAGCTTGACAGGGCTCATGAACACTGAAGCTTTCTTT.

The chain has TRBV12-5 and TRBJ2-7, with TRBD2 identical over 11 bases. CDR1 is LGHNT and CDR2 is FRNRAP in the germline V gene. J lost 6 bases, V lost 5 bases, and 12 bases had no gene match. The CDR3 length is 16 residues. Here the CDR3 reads CASGNSGTSGWGEQYF. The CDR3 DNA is TGTGCTAGTGGTAACTCCGGGACTAGCGGCTGGGGCGAGCAGTACTTC.

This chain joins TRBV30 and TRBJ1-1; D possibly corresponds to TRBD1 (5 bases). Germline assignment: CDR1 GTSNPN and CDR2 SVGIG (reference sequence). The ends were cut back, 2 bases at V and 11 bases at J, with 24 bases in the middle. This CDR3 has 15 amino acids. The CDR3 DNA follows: TGTGCCTGGAGTAACTCCCAAACAGGCTCTGCGGCGGCTTTCTTT. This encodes CAWSNSQTGSAAAFF.

CDR3 DNA sequence: TGTGCCAGCAGTTTAGGACAGGGGGGCGGCTACAATGAGCAGTTCTTC. It translates to CASSLGQGGGYNEQFF. This sequence joins TRBV28 and TRBJ2-1, with TRBD1 matching 10 bases. Trimming removed 2 bases from V and 3 bases from J; junction bases left unmatched: 4. The CDR3 is 16 amino acids. Per germline, CDR1 MDHEN and CDR2 SYDVKM.

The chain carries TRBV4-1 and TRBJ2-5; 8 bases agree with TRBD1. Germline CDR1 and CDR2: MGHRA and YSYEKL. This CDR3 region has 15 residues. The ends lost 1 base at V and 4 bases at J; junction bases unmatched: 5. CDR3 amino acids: CASSQAGGRAETQYF. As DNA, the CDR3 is TGCGCCAGCAGCCAAGCAGGGGGCCGGGCAGAGACCCAGTACTTC.

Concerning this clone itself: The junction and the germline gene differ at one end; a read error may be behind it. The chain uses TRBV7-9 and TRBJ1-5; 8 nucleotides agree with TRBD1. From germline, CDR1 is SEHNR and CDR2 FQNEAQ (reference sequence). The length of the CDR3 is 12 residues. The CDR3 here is CSSSLGDRSMDF. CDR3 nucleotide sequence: TGTTCCAGCAGCTTGGGGGACAGGTCAATGGATTTT.

CDR3 residues: CASSYLTNTGELFF. The DNA of the CDR3 is TGTGCCAGCAGTTACTTAACGAACACCGGGGAGCTGTTTTTT. The chain employs TRBV6-5 and TRBJ2-2; D is unclear. V lost 1 base, J lost 0 bases, and 3 bases lay in between. This CDR3 is 14 amino acids long. Germline CDR1 MNHEY, CDR2 SVGAGI.

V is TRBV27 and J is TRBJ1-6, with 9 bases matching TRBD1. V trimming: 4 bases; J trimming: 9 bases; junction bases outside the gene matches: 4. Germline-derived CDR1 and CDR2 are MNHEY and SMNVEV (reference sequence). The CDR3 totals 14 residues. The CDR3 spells CASSSGTGFSPLHF. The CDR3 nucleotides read TGTGCCAGCAGTTCCGGGACAGGGTTTTCACCCCTCCACTTT.

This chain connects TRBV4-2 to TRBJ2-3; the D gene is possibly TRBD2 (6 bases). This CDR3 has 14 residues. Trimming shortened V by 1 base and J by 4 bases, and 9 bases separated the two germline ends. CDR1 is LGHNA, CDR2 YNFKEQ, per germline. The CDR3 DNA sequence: TGTGCCAGCAGCCAAGTGGGCGGGGCAGATACGCAGTATTTT. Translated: CASSQVGGADTQYF.

The CDR3 here is CASSGRTEQYF. In DNA, the CDR3 is TGTGCCAGCAGTGGTCGAACAGAGCAGTACTTC. The genes are TRBV2 and TRBJ2-7, with D hard to call. Germline V gene lookup returns CDR1 SNHLY and CDR2 FYNNEI. The CDR3 has 11 residues. Between the trimmed V and J ends, which lost 4 bases and 7 bases, there was a span of 8 bases.

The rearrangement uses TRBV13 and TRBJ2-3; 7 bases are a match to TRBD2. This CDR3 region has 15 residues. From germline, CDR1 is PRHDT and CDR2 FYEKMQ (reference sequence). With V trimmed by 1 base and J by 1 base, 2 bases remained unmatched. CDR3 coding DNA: TGTGCCAGCAGCTTAGAGGCGGGAGGCACAGATACGCAGTATTTT. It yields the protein CASSLEAGGTDTQYF.

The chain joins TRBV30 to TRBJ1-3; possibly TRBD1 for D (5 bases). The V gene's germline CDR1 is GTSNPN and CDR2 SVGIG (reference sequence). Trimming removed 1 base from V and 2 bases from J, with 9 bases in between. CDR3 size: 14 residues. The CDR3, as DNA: TGTGCCTGGAGTGAGGGAGGGGCTGGAAACACCATATATTTT. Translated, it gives CAWSEGGAGNTIYF.

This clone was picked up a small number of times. In nucleotides, the CDR3 is TGCGCCAGCAGCTTGACTAGCGGGAGCATTGAGCAGTTCTTC. As protein: CASSLTSGSIEQFF. The genes are TRBV5-1 and TRBJ2-1, with 11 bases matching TRBD2. V shed 1 base, J shed 9 bases, and the junction held 3 bases outside the gene matches. Germline V gives CDR1 SGHRS, CDR2 YFSETQ. The CDR3 contains 14 residues.

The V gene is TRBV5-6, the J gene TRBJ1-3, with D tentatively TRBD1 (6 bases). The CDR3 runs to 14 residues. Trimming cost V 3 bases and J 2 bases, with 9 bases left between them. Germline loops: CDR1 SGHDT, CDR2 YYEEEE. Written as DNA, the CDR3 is TGTGCCAGCAGCTCTGGGACACCTGGAAACACCATATATTTT. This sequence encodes CASSSGTPGNTIYF.

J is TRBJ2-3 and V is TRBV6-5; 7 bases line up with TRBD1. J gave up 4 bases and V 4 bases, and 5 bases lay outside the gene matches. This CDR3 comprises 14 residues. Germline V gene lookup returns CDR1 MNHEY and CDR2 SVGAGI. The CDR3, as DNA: TGTGCCAGCAGTTTACACAGGGGACCAGATACGCAGTATTTT. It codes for CASSLHRGPDTQYF.

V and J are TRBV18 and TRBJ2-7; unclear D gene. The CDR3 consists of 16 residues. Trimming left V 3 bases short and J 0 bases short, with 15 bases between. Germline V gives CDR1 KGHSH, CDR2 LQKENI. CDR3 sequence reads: CASSPPYSGSSYEQYF. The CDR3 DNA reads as TGTGCCAGCTCACCCCCATATTCAGGCAGCTCCTACGAGCAGTACTTC.

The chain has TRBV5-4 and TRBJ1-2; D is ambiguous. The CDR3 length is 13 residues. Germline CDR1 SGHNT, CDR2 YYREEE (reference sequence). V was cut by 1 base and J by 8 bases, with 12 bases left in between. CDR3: CASSLLSNSGYTF. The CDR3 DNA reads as TGTGCCAGCAGCTTGTTAAGCAATTCGGGCTACACCTTC. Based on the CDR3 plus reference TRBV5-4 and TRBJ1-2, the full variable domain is ETGVTQSPTHLIKTRGQQVTLRCSSQSGHNTVSWYQQALGQGPQFIFQYYREEENGRGNFPPRFSGLQFPNYSSELNVNALELDDSALYLCASSLLSNSGYTFGSGTRLTVV.

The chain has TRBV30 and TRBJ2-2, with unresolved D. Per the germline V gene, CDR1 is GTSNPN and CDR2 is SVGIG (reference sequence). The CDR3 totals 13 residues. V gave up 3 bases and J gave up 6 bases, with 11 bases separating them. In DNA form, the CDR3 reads TGTGCCTGGAGGGGCCATACGGCCGGGGAGCTGTTTTTT. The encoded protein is CAWRGHTAGELFF.

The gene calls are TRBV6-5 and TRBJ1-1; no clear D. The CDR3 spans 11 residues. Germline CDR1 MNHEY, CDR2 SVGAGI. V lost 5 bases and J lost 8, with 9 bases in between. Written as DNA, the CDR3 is TGTGCCAGCAGTGGCATCAGAGAAGCTTTCTTT. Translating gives CASSGIREAFF.

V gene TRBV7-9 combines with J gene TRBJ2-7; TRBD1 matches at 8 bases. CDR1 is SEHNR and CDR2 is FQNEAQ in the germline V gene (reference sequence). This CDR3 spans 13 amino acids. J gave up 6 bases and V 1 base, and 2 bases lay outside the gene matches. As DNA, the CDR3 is TGTGCCAGCAGCTTAGAGACAGGGGTCGAGCAGTACTTC. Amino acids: CASSLETGVEQYF.

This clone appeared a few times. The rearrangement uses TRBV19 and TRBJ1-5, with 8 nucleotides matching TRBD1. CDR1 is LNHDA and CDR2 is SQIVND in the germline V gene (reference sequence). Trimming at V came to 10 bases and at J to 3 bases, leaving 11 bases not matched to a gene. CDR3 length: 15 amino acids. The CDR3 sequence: CATSRTGNFNQPQHF. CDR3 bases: TGTGCCACCTCCCGGACAGGGAACTTCAATCAGCCCCAGCATTTT.

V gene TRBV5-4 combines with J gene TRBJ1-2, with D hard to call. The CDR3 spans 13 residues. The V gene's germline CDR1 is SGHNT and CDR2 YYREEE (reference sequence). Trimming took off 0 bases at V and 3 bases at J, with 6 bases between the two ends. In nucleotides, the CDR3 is TGTGCCAGCAGCTTGGACAGATACTATGGCTACACCTTC. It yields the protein CASSLDRYYGYTF.